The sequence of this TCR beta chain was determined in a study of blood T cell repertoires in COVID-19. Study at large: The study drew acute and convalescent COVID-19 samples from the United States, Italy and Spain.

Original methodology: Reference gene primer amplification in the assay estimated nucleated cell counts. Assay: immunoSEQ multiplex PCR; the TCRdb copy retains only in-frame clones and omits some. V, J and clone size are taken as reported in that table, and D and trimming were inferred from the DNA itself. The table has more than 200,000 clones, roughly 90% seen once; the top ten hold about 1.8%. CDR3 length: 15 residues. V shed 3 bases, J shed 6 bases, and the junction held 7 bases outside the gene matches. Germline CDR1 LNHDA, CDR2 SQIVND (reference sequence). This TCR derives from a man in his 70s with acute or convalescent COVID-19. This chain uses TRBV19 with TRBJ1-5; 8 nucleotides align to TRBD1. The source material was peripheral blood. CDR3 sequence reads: CASSMTQGARQPQHF. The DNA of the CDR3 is TGTGCCAGTAGTATGACCCAGGGGGCGCGTCAGCCCCAGCATTTT.